This TCR beta chain was found in a study of blood T cell repertoires in COVID-19. About the study: Sites across the United States, Italy and Spain contributed samples from acute and convalescent COVID-19. Sources were T cells, B-cell-depleted T cells, or PBMCs; the material itself was cDNA or gDNA.

As originally analysed: The authors estimated nucleated cell counts from reference gene primer amplification. TCRdb's table, derived via immunoSEQ multiplex PCR, lists solely in-frame clones and lacks some. Clonal size and the V and J genes are those of that table, whereas D and trimming came from the DNA. The repertoire holds about 260,000 clones, with 75% to 90% as singletons. CDR3 length: 16 amino acids. V was cut by 0 bases and J by 0 bases, with 12 bases left in between. Germline lookup yields CDR1 GTSNPN and CDR2 SVGIG (reference sequence). The chain carries TRBV30 and TRBJ1-3, with D uncertain. The sequencing sample was made of peripheral blood. The origin of this receptor is a woman between 45 and 65 years old who had recovered from COVID-19. CDR3 coding DNA: TGTGCCTGGAGTGTCTCGGAGCGCAGCTCTGGAAACACCATATATTTT. The encoded protein is CAWSVSERSSGNTIYF. The complete variable domain, with remaining parts taken from reference TRBV30 and TRBJ1-3, reads SQTIHQWPATLVQPVGSPLSLECTVEGTSNPNLYWYRQAAGRGLQLLFYSVGIGQISSEVPQNLSASRPQDRQFILSSKKLLLSDSGFYLCAWSVSERSSGNTIYFGEGSWLTVV.